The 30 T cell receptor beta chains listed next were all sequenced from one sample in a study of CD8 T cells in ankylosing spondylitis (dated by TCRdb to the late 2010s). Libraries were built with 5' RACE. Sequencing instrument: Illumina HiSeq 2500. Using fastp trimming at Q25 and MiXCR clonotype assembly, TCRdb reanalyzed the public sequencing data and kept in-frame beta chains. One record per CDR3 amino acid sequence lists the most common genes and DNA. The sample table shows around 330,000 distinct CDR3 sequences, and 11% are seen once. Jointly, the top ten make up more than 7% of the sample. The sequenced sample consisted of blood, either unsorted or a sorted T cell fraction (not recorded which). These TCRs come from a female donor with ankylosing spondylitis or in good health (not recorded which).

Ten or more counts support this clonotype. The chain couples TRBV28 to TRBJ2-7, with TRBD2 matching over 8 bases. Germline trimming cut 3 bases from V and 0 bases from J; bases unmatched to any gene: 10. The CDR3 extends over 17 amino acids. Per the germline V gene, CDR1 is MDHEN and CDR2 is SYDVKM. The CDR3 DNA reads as TGTGCCAGCAGTTTGGGGACGGGGGGGCTGAGCTCCTACGAGCAGTACTTC. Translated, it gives CASSLGTGGLSSYEQYF. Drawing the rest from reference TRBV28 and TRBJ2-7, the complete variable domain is DVKVTQSSRYLVKRTGEKVFLECVQDMDHENMFWYRQDPGLGLRLIYFSYDVKMKEKGDIPEGYSVSREKKERFSLILESASTNQTSMYLCASSLGTGGLSSYEQYFGPGTRLTVT.

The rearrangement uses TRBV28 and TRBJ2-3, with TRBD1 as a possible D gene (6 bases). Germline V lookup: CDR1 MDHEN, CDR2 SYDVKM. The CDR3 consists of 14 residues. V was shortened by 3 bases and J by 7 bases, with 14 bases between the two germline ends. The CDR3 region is CASSFTGSQYTQYF. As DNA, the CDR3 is TGTGCCAGCAGTTTCACAGGGTCTCAATATACGCAGTATTTT.

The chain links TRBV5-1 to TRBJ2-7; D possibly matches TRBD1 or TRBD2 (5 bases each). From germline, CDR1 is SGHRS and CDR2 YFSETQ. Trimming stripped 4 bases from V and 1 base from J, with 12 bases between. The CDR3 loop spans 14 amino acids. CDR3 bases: TGCGCCAGCAGCAGAGGGGACGGATCCTACGAGCAGTACTTC. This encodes CASSRGDGSYEQYF. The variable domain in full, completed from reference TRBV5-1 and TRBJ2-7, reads KAGVTQTPRYLIKTRGQQVTLSCSPISGHRSVSWYQQTPGQGLQFLFEYFSETQRNKGNFPGRFSGRQFSNSRSEMNVSTLELGDSALYLCASSRGDGSYEQYFGPGTRLTVT.

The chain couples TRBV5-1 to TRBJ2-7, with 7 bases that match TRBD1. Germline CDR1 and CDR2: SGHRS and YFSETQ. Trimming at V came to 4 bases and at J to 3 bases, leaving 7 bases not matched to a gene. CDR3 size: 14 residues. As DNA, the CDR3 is TGCGCCAGCAGCCCTAGGACAGGCTACTACGAGCAGTACTTC. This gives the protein CASSPRTGYYEQYF.

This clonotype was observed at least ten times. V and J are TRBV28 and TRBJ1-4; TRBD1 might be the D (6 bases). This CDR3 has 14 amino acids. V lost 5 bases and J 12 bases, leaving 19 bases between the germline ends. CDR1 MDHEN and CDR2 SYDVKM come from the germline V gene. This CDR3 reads CASSTNTPGEQLFF. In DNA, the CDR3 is TGTGCCAGCAGTACAAATACTCCAGGGGAACAACTGTTTTTT. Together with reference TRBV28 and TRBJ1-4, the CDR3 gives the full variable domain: DVKVTQSSRYLVKRTGEKVFLECVQDMDHENMFWYRQDPGLGLRLIYFSYDVKMKEKGDIPEGYSVSREKKERFSLILESASTNQTSMYLCASSTNTPGEQLFFGSGTQLSVL.

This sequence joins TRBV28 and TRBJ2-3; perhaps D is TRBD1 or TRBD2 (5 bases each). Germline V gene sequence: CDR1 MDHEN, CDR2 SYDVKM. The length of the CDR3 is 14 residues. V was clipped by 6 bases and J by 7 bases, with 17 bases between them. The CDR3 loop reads CASRKRGSIYTQYF. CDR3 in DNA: TGTGCCAGCAGGAAGAGGGGATCTATTTATACGCAGTATTTT.

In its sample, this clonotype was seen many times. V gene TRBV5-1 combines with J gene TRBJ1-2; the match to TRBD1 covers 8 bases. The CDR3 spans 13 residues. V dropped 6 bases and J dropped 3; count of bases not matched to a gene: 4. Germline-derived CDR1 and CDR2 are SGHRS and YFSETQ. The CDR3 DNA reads TGCGCCAGCACACCGGGACAGGACTATGGCTACACCTTC. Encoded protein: CASTPGQDYGYTF.

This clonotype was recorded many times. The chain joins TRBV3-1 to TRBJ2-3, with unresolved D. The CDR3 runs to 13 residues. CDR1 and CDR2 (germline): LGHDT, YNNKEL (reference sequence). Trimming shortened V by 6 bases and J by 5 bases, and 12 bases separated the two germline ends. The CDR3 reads CASRPGARDTQYF. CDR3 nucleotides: TGTGCCAGCAGACCCGGAGCGCGAGATACGCAGTATTTT.

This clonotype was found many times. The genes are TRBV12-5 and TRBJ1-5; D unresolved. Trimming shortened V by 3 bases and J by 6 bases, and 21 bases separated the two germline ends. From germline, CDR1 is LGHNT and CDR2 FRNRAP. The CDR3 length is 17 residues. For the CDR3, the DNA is TGTGCTAGTGGTTTTGAGGCCCTGCCCGGGAGAGGTCAGCCCCAGCATTTT. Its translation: CASGFEALPGRGQPQHF.

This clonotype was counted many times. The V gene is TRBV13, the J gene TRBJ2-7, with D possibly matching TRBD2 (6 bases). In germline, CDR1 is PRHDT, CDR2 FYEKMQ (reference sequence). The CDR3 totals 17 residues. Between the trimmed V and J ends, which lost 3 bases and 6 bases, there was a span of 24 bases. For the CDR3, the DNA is TGTGCCAGCAGCTTCGCCCTGATGACTAGTACCCCCCTCGAGCAGTACTTC. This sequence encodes CASSFALMTSTPLEQYF.

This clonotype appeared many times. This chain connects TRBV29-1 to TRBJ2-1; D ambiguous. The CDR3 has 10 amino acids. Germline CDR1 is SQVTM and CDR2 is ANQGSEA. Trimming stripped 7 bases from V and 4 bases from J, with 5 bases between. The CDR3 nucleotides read TGCAGCGCAGCTTACAATGAGCAGTTCTTC. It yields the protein CSAAYNEQFF.

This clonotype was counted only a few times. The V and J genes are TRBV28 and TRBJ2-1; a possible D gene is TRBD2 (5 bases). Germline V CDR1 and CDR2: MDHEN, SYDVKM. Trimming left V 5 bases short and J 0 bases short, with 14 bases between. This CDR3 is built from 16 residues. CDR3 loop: CASSPLALSSYNEQFF. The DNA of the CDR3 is TGTGCCAGCAGTCCCCTAGCTCTAAGCTCCTACAATGAGCAGTTCTTC.

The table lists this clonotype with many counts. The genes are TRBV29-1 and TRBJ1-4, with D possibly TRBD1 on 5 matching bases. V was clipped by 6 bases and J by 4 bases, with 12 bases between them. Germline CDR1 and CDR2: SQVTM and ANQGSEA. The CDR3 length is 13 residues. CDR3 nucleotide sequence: TGCAGCGTGAGGAGGGGCGTTAATGAAAAACTGTTTTTT. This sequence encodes CSVRRGVNEKLFF.

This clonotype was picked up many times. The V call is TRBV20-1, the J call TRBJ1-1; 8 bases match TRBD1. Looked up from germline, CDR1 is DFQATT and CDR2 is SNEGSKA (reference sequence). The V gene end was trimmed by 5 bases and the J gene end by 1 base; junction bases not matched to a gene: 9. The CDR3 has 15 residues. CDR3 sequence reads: CSAPRTGPQNTEAFF. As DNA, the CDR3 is TGCAGTGCTCCCAGGACAGGGCCACAGAACACTGAAGCTTTCTTT.

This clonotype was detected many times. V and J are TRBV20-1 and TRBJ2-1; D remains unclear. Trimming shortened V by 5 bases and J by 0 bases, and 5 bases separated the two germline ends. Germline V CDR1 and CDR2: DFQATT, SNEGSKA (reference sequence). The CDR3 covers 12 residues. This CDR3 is CSAEFSYNEQFF. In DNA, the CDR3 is TGCAGTGCTGAGTTCTCCTACAATGAGCAGTTCTTC.

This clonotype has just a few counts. CDR3 region: CASRPLPLETQYF. CDR3 sequence (DNA): TGTGCCAGCAGGCCCCTTCCCTTAGAGACCCAGTACTTC. The J gene is TRBJ2-5, the V gene TRBV6-6; no clear D gene. Deletions cut 6 bases from V and 4 bases from J, with 12 bases between. This CDR3 is 13 amino acids long. Germline V CDR1 and CDR2: MNHNY, SVGAGI (reference sequence).

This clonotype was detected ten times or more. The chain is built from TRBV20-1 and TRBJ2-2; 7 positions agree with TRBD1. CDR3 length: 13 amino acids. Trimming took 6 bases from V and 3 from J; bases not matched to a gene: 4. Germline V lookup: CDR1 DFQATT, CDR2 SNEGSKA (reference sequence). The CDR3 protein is CSASGTDTGELFF. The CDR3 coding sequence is TGCAGTGCCTCCGGGACAGACACCGGGGAGCTGTTTTTT.

CDR3 bases: TGTGCCTGGAGTGTTTTCAGCCTTCAAACTAATGAAAAACTGTTTTTT. Translating it yields CAWSVFSLQTNEKLFF. This rearrangement joins TRBV30 to TRBJ1-4; D gene uncertain. Trimming took off 0 bases at V and 1 base at J, with 12 bases between the two ends. This CDR3 is 16 amino acids long. CDR1 and CDR2 (germline): GTSNPN, SVGIG (reference sequence).

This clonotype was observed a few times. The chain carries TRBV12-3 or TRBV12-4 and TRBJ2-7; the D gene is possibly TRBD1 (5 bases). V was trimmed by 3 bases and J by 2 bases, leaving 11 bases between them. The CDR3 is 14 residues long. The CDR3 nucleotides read TGTGCCAGCAGTTTCCGACAGCCCCCCTACGAGCAGTACTTC. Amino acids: CASSFRQPPYEQYF.

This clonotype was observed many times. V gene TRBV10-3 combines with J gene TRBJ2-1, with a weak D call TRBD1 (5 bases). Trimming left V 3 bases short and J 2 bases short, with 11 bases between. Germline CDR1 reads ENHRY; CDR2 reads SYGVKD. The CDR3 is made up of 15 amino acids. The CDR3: CAISDWQGAYNEQFF. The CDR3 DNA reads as TGTGCCATCAGTGATTGGCAGGGTGCCTACAATGAGCAGTTCTTC.

The CDR3 region has the DNA TGTGCCAGCAGTGAAGCGCTTATGCCAGGCTTATCTGGAAACACCATATATTTT. Protein product: CASSEALMPGLSGNTIYF. This chain links TRBV2 with TRBJ1-3; D unclear. Trimming pared 0 bases from V and 1 base from J, leaving 16 bases between. Germline V gene data show CDR1 as SNHLY and CDR2 as FYNNEI. The CDR3 is 18 residues long.

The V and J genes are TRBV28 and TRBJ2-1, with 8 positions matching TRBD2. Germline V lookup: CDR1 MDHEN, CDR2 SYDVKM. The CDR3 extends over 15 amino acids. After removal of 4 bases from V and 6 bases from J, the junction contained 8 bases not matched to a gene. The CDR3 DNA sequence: TGTGCCAGCAGTTCTTCCGGACTAGCCGGCAATGAGCAGTTCTTC. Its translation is CASSSSGLAGNEQFF.

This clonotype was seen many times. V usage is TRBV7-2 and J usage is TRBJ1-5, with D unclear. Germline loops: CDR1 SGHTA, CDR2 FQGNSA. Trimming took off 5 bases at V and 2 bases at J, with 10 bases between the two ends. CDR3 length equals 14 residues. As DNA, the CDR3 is TGTGCCAGCAGCCCAAATATAGGCAATCAGCCCCAGCATTTT. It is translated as CASSPNIGNQPQHF.

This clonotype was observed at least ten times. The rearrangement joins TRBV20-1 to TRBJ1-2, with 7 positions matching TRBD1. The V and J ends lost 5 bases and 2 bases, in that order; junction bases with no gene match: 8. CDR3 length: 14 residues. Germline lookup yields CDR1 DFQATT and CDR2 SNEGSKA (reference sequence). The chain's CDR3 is CSAPIWTGNYGYTF. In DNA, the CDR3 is TGCAGTGCTCCCATCTGGACAGGCAACTATGGCTACACCTTC.

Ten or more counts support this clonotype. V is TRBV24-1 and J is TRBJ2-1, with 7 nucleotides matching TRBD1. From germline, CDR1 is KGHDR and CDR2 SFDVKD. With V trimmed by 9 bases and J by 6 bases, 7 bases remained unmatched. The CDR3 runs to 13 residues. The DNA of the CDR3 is TGTGCCACCGGAACAGGGGATTCCAATGAGCAGTTCTTC. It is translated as CATGTGDSNEQFF.

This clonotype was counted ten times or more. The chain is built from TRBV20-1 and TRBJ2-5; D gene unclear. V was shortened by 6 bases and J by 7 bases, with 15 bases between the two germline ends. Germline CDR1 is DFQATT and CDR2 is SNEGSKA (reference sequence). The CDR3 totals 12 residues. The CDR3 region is CSASLVVGTQYF. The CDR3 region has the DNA TGCAGTGCCTCTTTAGTGGTCGGGACCCAGTACTTC.

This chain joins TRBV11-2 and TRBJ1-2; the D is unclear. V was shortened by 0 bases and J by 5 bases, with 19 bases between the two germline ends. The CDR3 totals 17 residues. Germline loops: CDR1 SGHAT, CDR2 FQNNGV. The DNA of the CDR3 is TGTGCCAGCAGCTTAGATCAAGGGTCCATCCCCCCTTATGGCTACACCTTC. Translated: CASSLDQGSIPPYGYTF.

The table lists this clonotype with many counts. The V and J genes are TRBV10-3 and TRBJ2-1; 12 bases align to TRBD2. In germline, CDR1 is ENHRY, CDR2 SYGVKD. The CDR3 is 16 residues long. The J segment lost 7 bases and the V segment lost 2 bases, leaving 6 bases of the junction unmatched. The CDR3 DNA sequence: TGTGCCATCAGTGAGATGTCTAGCGGGGGGGCGAATGAGCAGTTCTTC. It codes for CAISEMSSGGANEQFF.

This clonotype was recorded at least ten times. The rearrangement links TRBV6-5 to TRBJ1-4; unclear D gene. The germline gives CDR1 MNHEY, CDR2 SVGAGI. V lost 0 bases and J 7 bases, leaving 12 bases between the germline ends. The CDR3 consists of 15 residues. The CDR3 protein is CASSYSPGSGEKLFF. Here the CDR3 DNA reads TGTGCCAGCAGTTACTCGCCGGGGTCGGGTGAAAAACTGTTTTTT.

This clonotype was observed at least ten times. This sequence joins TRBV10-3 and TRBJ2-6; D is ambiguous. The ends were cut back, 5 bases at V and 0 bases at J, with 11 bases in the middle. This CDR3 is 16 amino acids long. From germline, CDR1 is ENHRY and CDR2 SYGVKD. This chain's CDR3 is CAISPEASSGANVLTF. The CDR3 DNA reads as TGTGCCATCAGTCCAGAGGCGAGCTCTGGGGCCAACGTCCTGACTTTC.